Included here is one TCR beta chain sequence, with context. Clones were sequenced by immunoSEQ multiplex PCR, and TCRdb holds only the in-frame ones, with some missing. The sample lists a few hundred thousand clones; around 91% were seen once. Sample treatment: around 19 received Ad26.COV2.S at low or high dose, single or two shots; 5 received placebo; per-sample allocation not given. Each sample was drawn 63 days after the first injection (of vaccine or placebo). Boston hosted the donor, who was an adult aged 18-55 years. SARS-CoV-2 spike from the Wuhan strain was encoded by the vaccine, an Ad26 vector. The data stem from a study of Ad26.COV2.S vaccination and SARS-CoV-2 variants. Overall study: Each vaccinee took Ad26.COV2.S intramuscularly, once or twice 56 days apart.

The CDR3 covers 16 residues. V was clipped by 3 bases and J by 4 bases, with 18 bases between them. Germline loops: CDR1 LNHDA, CDR2 SQIVND (reference sequence). V and J are TRBV19 and TRBJ1-1; D not resolved. This clonotype originated in a person between 18 and 65 years old who received the Ad26.COV2.S COVID-19 vaccine or a placebo. The source was peripheral blood, collected in a trial of Ad26.COV2.S vaccine versus placebo. CDR3 bases: TGTGCCAGTAGTATCCGGGTCCTGGGAGACGGCACTGAAGCTTTCTTT. This codes for CASSIRVLGDGTEAFF. The full variable domain, with the rest looked up from reference TRBV19 and TRBJ1-1, is DGGITQSPKYLFRKEGQNVTLSCEQNLNHDAMYWYRQDPGQGLRLIYYSQIVNDFQKGDIAEGYSVSREKKESFPLTVTSAQKNPTAFYLCASSIRVLGDGTEAFFGQGTRLTVV.